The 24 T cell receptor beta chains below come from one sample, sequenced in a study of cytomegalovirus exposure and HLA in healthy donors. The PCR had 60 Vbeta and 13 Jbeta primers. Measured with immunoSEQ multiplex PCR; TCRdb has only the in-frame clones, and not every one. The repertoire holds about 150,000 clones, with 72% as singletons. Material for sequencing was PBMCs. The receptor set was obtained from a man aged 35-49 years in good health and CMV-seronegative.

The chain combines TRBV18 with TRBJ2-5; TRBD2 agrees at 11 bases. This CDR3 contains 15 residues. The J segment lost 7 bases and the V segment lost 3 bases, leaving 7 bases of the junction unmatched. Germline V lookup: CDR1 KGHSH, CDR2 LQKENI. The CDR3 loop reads CASSPGLAVPGTQYF. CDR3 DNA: TGTGCCAGCTCACCGGGACTAGCGGTTCCTGGGACCCAGTACTTC. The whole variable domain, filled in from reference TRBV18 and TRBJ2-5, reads NAGVMQNPRHLVRRRGQEARLRCSPMKGHSHVYWYRQLPEEGLKFMVYLQKENIIDESGMPKERFSAEFPKEGPSILRIQQVVRGDSAAYFCASSPGLAVPGTQYFGPGTRLLVL.

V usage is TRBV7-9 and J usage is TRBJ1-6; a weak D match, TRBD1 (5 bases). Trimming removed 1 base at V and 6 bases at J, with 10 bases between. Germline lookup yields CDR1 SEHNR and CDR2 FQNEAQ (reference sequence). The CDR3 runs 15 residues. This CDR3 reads CASSLGGTANSPLHF. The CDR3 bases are TGTGCCAGCAGCTTAGGCGGGACTGCTAATTCACCCCTCCACTTT.

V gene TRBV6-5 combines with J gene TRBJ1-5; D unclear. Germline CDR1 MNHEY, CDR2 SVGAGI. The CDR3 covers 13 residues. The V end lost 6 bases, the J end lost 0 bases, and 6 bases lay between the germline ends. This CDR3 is CASRSYSNQPQHF. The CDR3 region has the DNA TGTGCCAGCAGAAGCTATAGCAATCAGCCCCAGCATTTT.

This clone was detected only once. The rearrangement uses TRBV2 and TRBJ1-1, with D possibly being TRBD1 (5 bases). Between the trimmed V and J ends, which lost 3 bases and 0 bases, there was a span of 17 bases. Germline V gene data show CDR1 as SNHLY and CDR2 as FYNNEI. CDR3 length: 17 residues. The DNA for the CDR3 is TGTGCCAGCAGTGAGCAGACAGCGATGTTCATGAACACTGAAGCTTTCTTT. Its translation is CASSEQTAMFMNTEAFF.

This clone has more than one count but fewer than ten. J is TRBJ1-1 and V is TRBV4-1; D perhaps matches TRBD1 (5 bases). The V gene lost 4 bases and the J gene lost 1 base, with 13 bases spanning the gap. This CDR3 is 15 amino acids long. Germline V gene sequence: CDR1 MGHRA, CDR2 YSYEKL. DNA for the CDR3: TGCGCCAGCAGCCCTTGGGGCGCAGGGAACACTGAAGCTTTCTTT. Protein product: CASSPWGAGNTEAFF.

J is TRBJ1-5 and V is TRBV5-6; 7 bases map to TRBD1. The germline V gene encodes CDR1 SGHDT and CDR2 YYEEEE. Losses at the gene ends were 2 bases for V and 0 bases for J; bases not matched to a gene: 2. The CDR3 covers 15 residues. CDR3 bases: TGTGCCAGCAGCTTCGGGACAGATAGCAATCAGCCCCAGCATTTT. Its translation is CASSFGTDSNQPQHF.

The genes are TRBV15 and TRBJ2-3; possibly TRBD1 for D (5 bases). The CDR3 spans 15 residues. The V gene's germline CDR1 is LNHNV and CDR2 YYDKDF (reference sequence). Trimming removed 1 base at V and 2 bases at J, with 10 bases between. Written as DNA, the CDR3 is TGTGCCACCAGCAGAGGGGGCAGGACCACAGATACGCAGTATTTT. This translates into CATSRGGRTTDTQYF. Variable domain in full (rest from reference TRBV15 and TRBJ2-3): DAMVIQNPRYQVTQFGKPVTLSCSQTLNHNVMYWYQQKSSQAPKLLFHYYDKDFNNEADTPDNFQSRRPNTSFCFLDIRSPGLGDTAMYLCATSRGGRTTDTQYFGPGTRLTVL.

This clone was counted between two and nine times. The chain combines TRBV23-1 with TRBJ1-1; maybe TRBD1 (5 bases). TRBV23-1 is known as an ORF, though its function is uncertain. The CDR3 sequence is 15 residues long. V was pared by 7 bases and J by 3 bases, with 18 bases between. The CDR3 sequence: CASTTAWGRDTEAFF. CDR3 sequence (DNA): TGCGCCAGCACGACTGCCTGGGGGAGGGACACTGAAGCTTTCTTT.

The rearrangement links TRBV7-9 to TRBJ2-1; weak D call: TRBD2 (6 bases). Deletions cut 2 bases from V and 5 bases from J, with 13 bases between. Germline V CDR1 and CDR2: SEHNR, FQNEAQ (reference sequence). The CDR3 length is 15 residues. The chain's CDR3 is CASSLNSGSNNEQFF. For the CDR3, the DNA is TGTGCCAGCAGCTTAAATAGCGGTAGCAACAATGAGCAGTTCTTC.

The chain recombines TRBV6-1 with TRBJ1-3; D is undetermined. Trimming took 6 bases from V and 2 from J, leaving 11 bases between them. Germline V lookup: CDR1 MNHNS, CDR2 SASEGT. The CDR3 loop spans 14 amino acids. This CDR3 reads CASSAAATGNTIYF. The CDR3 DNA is TGTGCCAGCAGCGCCGCCGCTACTGGAAACACCATATATTTT.

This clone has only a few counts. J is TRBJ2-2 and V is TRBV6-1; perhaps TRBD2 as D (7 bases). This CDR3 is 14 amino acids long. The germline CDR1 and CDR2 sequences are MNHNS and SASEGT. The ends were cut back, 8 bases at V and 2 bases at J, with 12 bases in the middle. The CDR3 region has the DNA TGTGCCAGCTTGTGGGGGGGCAACACCGGGGAGCTGTTTTTT. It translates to CASLWGGNTGELFF.

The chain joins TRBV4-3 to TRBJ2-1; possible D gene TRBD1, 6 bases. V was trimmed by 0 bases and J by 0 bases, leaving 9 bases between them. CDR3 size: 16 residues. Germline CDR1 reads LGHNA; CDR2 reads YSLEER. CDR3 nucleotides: TGCGCCAGCAGCCAAGACACAGGGAGCTCCTACAATGAGCAGTTCTTC. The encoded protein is CASSQDTGSSYNEQFF.

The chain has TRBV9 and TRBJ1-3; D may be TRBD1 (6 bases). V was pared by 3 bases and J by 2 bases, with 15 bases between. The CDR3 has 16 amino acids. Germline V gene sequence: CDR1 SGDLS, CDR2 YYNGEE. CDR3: CASSGDRNRAGNTIYF. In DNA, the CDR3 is TGTGCCAGCAGCGGTGACAGGAATCGAGCTGGAAACACCATATATTTT.

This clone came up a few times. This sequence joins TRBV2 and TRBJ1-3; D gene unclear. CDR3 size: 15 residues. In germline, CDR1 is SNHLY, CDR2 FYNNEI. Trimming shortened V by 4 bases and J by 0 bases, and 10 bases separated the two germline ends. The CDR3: CASSGEATSGNTIYF. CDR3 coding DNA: TGTGCCAGCAGTGGGGAGGCAACCTCTGGAAACACCATATATTTT.

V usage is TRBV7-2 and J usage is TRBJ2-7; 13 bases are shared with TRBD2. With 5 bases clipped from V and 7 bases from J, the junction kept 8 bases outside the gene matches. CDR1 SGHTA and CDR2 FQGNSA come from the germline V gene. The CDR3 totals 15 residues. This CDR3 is CASSQLAGGPREQYF. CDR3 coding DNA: TGTGCCAGCAGCCAACTAGCGGGAGGGCCTCGGGAGCAGTACTTC. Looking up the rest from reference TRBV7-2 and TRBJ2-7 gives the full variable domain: GAGVSQSPSNKVTEKGKDVELRCDPISGHTALYWYRQSLGQGLEFLIYFQGNSAPDKSGLPSDRFSAERTGGSVSTLTIQRTQQEDSAVYLCASSQLAGGPREQYFGPGTRLTVT.

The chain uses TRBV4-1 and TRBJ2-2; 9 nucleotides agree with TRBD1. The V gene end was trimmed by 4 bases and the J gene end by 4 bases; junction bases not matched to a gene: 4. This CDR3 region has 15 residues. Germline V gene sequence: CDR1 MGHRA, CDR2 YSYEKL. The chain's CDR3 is CASSPGQGPTGELFF. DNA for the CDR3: TGCGCCAGCAGCCCGGGACAGGGACCCACCGGGGAGCTGTTTTTT.

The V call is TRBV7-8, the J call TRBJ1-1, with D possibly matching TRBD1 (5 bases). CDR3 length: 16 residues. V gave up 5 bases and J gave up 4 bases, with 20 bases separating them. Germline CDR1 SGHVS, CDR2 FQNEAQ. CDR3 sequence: CASSPQWGGVSTEAFF. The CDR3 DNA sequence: TGTGCCAGCAGCCCTCAATGGGGCGGGGTAAGCACTGAAGCTTTCTTT.

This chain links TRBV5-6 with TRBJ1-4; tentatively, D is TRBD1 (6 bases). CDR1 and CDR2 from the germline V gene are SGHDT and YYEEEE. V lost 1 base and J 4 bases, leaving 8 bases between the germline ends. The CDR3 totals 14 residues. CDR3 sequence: CASSLTGNNEKLFF. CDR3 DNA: TGTGCCAGCAGCTTGACAGGGAATAATGAAAAACTGTTTTTT. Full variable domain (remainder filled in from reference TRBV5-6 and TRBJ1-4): DAGVTQSPTHLIKTRGQQVTLRCSPKSGHDTVSWYQQALGQGPQFIFQYYEEEERQRGNFPDRFSGHQFPNYSSELNVNALLLGDSALYLCASSLTGNNEKLFFGSGTQLSVL.

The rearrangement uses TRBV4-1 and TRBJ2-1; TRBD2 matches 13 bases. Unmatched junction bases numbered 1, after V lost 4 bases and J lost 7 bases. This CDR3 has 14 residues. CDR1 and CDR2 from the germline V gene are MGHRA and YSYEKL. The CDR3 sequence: CASSLTSGGNEQFF. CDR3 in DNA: TGCGCCAGCAGCCTGACTAGCGGGGGGAATGAGCAGTTCTTC.

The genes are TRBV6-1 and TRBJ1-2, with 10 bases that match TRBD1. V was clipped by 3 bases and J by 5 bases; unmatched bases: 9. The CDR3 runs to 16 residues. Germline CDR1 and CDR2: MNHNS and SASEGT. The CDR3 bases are TGTGCCAGCAGTGATTCCGGGACAGGGGCGCGTTATGGCTACACCTTC. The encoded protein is CASSDSGTGARYGYTF.

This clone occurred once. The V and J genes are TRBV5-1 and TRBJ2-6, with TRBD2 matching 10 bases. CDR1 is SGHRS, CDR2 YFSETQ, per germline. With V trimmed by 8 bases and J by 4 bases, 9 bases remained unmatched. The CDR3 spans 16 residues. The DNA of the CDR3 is TGCGCCAGTTCGACTAGCGGGTTCTCCGGGGCCAACGTCCTGACTTTC. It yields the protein CASSTSGFSGANVLTF.

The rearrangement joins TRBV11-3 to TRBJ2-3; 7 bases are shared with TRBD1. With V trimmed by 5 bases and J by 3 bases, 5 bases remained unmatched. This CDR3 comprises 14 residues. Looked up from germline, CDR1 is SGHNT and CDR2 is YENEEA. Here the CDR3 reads CASSNTGVTDTQYF. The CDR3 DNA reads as TGTGCCAGCAGCAATACAGGGGTTACAGATACGCAGTATTTT.

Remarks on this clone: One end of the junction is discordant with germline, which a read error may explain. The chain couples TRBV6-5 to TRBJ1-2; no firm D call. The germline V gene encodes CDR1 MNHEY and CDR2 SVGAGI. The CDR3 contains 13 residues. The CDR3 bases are TGTGCCAGCAGTTACGGAGGGCGGAGTGGCTACCCCTTC. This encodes CASSYGGRSGYPF.

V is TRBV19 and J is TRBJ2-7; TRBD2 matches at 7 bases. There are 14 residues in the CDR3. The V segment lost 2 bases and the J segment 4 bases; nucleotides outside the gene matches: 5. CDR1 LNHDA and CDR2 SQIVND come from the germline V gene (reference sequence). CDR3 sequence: CASSIQGTNYEQYF. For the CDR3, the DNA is TGTGCCAGTAGTATACAAGGGACTAATTACGAGCAGTACTTC.